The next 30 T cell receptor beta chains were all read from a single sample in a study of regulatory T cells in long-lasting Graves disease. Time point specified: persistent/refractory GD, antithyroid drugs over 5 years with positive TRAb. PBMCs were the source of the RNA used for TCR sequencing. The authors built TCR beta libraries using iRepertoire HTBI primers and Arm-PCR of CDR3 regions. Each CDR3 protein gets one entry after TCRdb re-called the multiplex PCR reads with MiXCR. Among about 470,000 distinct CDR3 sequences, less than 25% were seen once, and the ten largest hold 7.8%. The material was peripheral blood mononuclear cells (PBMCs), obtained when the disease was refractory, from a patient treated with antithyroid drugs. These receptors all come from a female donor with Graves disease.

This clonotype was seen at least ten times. The CDR3 nucleotides read TGTGCCAGCAGCGCAGTGGGACAGATGTCCGGGGAGCTGTTTTTT. Its protein is CASSAVGQMSGELFF. The V and J genes are TRBV7-2 and TRBJ2-2; 7 nucleotides match TRBD1. This CDR3 region has 15 residues. V gave up 5 bases and J gave up 6 bases; unmatched junction bases: 9. Germline V CDR1 and CDR2: SGHTA, FQGNSA.

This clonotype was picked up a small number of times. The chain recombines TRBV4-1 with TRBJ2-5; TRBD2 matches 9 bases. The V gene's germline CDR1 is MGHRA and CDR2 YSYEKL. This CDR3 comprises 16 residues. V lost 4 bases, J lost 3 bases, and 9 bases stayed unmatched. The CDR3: CASSPIAGEEKETQYF. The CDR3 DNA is TGCGCCAGCAGCCCAATAGCGGGAGAGGAGAAAGAGACCCAGTACTTC.

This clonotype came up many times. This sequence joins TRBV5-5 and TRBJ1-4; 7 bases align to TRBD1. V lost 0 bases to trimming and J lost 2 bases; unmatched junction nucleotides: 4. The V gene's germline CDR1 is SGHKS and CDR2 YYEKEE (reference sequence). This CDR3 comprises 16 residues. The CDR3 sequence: CASSLGQGFTNEKLFF. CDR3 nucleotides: TGTGCCAGCAGCTTGGGACAGGGTTTCACTAATGAAAAACTGTTTTTT.

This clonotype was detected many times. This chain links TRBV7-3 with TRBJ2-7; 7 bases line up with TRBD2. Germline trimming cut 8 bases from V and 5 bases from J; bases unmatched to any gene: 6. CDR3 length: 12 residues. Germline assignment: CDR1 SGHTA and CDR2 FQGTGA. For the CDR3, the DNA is TGTGCCAGCGGGGAGGGAGGCCACGAGCAGTACTTC. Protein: CASGEGGHEQYF.

The CDR3, as DNA: TGTGCCAGCAGCCAAGATCCCAGGTCTGGAAACACCATATATTTT. Translating it yields CASSQDPRSGNTIYF. The chain carries TRBV3-1 and TRBJ1-3; D uncertain. Germline V gene data show CDR1 as LGHDT and CDR2 as YNNKEL (reference sequence). Trimming stripped 0 bases from V and 1 base from J, with 7 bases between. This CDR3 has 15 residues.

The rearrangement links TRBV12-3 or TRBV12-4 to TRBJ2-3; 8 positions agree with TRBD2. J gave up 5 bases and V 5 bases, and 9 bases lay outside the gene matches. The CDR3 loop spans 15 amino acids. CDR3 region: CASSPISGMGDTQYF. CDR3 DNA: TGTGCCAGCAGTCCGATTAGCGGGATGGGAGATACGCAGTATTTT.

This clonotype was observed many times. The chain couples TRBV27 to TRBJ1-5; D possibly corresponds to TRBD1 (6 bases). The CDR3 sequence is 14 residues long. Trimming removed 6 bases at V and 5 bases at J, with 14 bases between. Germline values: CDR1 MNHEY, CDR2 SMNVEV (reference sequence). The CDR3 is CASRKGGMDQPQHF. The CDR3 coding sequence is TGTGCCAGCAGGAAAGGGGGTATGGATCAGCCCCAGCATTTT.

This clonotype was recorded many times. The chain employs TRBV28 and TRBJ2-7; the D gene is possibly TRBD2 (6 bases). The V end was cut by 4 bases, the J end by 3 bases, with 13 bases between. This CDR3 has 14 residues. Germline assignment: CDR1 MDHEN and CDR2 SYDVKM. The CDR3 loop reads CASSSGEWDYEQYF. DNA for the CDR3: TGTGCCAGCAGTTCGGGGGAGTGGGACTACGAGCAGTACTTC.

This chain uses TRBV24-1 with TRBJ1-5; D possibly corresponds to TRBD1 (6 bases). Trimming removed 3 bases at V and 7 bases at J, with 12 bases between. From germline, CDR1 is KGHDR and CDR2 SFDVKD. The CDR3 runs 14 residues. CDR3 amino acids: CATSDPGERQPQHF. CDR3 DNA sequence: TGTGCCACCAGTGATCCAGGGGAGCGACAGCCCCAGCATTTT.

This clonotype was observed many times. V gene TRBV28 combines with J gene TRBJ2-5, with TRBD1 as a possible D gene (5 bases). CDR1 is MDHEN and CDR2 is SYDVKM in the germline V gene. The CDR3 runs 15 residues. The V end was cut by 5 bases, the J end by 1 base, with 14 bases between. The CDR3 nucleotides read TGTGCCAGCAGTATGCTTTCAGGGCTCCAAGAGACCCAGTACTTC. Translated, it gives CASSMLSGLQETQYF.

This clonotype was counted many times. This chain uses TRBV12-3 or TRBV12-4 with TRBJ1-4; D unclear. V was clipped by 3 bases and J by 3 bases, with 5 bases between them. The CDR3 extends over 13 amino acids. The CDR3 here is CASSFNSNEKLFF. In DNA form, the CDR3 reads TGTGCCAGCAGTTTTAACTCTAATGAAAAACTGTTTTTT.

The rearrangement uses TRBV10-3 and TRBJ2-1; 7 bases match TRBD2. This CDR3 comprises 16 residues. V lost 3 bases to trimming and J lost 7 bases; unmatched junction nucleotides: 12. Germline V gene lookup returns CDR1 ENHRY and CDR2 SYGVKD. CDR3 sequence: CAISERSGEWLNEQFF. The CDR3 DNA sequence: TGTGCCATCAGTGAAAGAAGCGGGGAGTGGCTGAATGAGCAGTTCTTC.

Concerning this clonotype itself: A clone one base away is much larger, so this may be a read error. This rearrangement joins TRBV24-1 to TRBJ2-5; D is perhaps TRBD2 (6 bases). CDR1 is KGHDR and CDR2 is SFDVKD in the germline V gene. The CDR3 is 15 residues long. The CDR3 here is CATSEAGTLGGTQCF. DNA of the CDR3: TGTGCCACCAGTGAAGCCGGGACTTTGGGGGGAACCCAGTGCTTC.

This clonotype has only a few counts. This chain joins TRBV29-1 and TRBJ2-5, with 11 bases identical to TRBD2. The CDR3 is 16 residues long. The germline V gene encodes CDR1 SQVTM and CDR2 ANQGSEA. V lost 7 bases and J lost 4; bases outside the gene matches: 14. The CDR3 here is CSALRGSGGVGETQYF. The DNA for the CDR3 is TGCAGCGCCCTTAGGGGTAGCGGGGGGGTAGGAGAGACCCAGTACTTC.

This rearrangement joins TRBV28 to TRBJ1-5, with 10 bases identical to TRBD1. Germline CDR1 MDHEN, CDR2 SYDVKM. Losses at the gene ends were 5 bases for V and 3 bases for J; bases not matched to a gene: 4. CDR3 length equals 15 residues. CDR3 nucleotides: TGTGCCAGCAGTCGACAGGGGGCTATCAATCAGCCCCAGCATTTT. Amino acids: CASSRQGAINQPQHF.

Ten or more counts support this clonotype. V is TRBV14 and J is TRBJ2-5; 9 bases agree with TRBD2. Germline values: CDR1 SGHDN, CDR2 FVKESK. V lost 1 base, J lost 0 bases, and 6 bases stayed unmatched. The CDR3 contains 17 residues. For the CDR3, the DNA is TGTGCCAGCAGCCAAGCCAGGGGACTAGCCAACCAAGAGACCCAGTACTTC. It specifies CASSQARGLANQETQYF.

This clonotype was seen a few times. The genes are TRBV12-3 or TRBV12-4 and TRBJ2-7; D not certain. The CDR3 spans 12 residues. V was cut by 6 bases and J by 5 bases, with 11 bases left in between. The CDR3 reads CASSVDGDEQYF. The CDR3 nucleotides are TGTGCCAGCAGCGTTGACGGAGACGAGCAGTACTTC.

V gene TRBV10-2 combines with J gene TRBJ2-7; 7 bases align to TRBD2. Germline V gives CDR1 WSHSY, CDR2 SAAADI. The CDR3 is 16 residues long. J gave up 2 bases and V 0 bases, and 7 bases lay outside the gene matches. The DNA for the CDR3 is TGCGCCAGCAGTGAGTCGAAAGCGGGAAGAACCTACGAGCAGTACTTC. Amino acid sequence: CASSESKAGRTYEQYF.

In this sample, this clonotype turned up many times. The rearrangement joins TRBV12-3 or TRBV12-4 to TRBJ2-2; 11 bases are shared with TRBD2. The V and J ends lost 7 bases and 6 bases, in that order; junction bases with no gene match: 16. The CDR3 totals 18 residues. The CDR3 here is CASTPPRGLSGRAGELFF. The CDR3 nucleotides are TGTGCCAGCACCCCCCCGAGGGGCCTTAGCGGGAGGGCCGGGGAGCTGTTTTTT.

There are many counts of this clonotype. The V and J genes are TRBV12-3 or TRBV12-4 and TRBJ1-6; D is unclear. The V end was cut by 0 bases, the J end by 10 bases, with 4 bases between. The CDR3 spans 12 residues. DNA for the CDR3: TGTGCCAGCAGTTTAGCCGAATCACCCCTCCACTTT. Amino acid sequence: CASSLAESPLHF.

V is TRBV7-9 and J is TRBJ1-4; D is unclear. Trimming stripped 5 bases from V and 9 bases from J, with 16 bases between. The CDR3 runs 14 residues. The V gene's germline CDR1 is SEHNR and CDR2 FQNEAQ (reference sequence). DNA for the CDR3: TGTGCCAGCAGCCAAGATTGGGCAGACAAAAAACTGTTTTTT. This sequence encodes CASSQDWADKKLFF.

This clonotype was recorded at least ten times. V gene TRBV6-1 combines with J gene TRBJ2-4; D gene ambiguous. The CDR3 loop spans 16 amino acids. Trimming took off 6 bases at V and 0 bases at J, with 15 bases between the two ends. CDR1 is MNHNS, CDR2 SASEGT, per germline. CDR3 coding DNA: TGTGCCAGCAGCTCATCGACATTCTCAGCCAAAAACATTCAGTACTTC. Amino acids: CASSSSTFSAKNIQYF.

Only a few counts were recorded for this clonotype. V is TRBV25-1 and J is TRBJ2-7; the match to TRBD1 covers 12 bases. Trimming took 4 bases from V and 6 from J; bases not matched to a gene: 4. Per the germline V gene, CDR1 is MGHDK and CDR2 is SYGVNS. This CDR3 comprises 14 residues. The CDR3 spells CASSAGQGASEQYF. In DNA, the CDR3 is TGTGCCAGCAGTGCGGGACAGGGGGCCTCCGAGCAGTACTTC.

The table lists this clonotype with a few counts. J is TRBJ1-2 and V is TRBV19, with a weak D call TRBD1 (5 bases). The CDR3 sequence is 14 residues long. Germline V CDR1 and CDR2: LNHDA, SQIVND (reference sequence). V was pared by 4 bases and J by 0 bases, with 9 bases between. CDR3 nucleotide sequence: TGTGCCAGTAGTACCGGGACTCCTAACTATGGCTACACCTTC. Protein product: CASSTGTPNYGYTF.

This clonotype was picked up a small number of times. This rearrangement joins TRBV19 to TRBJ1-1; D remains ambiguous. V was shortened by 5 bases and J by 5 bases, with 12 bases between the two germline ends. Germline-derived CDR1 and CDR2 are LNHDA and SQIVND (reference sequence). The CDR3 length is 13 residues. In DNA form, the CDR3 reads TGTGCCAGTAGTCAGTATCAAGGGACTGAAGCTTTCTTT. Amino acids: CASSQYQGTEAFF.

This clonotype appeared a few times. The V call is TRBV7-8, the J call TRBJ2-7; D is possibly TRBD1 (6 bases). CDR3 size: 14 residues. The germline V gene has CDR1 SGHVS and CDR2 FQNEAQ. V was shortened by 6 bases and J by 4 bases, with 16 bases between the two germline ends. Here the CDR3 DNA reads TGTGCCAGCAGGGACAGCCGAAATTTATACGAGCAGTACTTC. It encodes CASRDSRNLYEQYF.

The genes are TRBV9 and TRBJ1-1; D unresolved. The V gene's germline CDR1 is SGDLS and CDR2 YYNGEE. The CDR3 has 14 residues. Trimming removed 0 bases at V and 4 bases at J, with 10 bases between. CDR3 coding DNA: TGTGCCAGCAGCGTAGAGTCAGGACTCACTGAAGCTTTCTTT. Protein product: CASSVESGLTEAFF.

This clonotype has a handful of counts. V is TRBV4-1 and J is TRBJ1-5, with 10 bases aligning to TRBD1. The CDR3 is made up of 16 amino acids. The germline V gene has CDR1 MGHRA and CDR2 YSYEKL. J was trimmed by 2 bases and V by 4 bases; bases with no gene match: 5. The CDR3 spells CASSLTGTGGNQPQHF. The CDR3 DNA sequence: TGCGCCAGCAGCCTTACCGGGACAGGGGGCAATCAGCCCCAGCATTTT.

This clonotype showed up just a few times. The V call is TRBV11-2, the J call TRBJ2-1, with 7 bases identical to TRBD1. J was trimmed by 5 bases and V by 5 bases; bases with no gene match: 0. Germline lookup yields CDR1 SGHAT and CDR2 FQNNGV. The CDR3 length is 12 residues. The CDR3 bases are TGTGCCAGCAGCGGACAGGACAATGAGCAGTTCTTC. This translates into CASSGQDNEQFF.

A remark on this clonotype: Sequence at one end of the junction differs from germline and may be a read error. The CDR3 is CARSLGDGHYGYTF. The CDR3 DNA follows: TGCGCCCGCAGCTTAGGGGACGGCCACTATGGCTACACCTTC. V is TRBV5-1 and J is TRBJ1-2, with D possibly being TRBD1 (5 bases). Germline lookup yields CDR1 SGHRS and CDR2 YFSETQ. This CDR3 comprises 14 residues.